The 28 T cell receptor beta chains presented below share a single source sample, sequenced in a study of blood T cells in healthy people across ages. A second PCR, run for roughly 6 to 11 cycles, used a sample-barcoded 5' primer plus a J-beta primer mix. TCRdb reanalysed the 5' RACE reads using MiXCR and keeps one entry per CDR3 protein. The sample records approximately 670,000 distinct CDR3 sequences, less than 45% being singletons. Sequencing was performed on blood. These receptors were collected from a man aged 80 or over in good health.

In this sample, this clonotype turned up once. J is TRBJ1-1 and V is TRBV3-1; D remains ambiguous. Trimming took 4 bases from V and 3 from J, leaving 12 bases between them. Per the germline V gene, CDR1 is LGHDT and CDR2 is YNNKEL (reference sequence). The CDR3 is 14 residues long. CDR3 sequence: CASSPHDRDTEAFF. In nucleotides, the CDR3 is TGTGCCAGCAGCCCGCACGACCGGGACACTGAAGCTTTCTTT. The full variable domain, in which reference TRBV3-1 and TRBJ1-1 provide the parts outside the CDR3, is DTAVSQTPKYLVTQMGNDKSIKCEQNLGHDTMYWYKQDSKKFLKIMFSYNNKELIINETVPNRFSPKSPDKAHLNLHINSLELGDSAVYFCASSPHDRDTEAFFGQGTRLTVV.

The CDR3 spells CASSLDPGIGYTF. The CDR3 region has the DNA TGTGCCAGCAGCTTAGACCCAGGGATTGGCTACACCTTC. The chain employs TRBV7-2 and TRBJ1-2, with TRBD1 as a possible D gene (5 bases). This CDR3 comprises 13 residues. The V gene lost 1 base and the J gene lost 7 bases, with 10 bases spanning the gap. Germline CDR1 is SGHTA and CDR2 is FQGNSA.

CDR3 amino acids: CASSLTPGQGYSYEQFF. DNA for the CDR3: TGTGCCAGCAGCTTAACCCCGGGACAGGGCTACTCCTACGAGCAGTTCTTC. This sequence joins TRBV7-9 and TRBJ2-1; TRBD1 matches at 9 bases. The V and J ends lost 2 bases and 10 bases, in that order; junction bases with no gene match: 15. Germline CDR1 SEHNR, CDR2 FQNEAQ (reference sequence). The CDR3 length is 17 residues.

This clonotype was observed a handful of times. The J gene is TRBJ1-2, the V gene TRBV7-9, with D perhaps TRBD1 (5 bases). V was pared by 5 bases and J by 0 bases, with 22 bases between. The germline V gene has CDR1 SEHNR and CDR2 FQNEAQ (reference sequence). CDR3 length: 18 amino acids. CDR3 coding DNA: TGTGCCAGCAGCCCAGTGAGGATGGCAGGACAAGCTAACTATGGCTACACCTTC. It codes for CASSPVRMAGQANYGYTF.

The chain is built from TRBV29-1 and TRBJ1-1, with TRBD1 as a possible D gene (6 bases). The CDR3 extends over 13 amino acids. V dropped 3 bases and J dropped 6 bases, with 14 bases sitting between them. Germline V gene lookup returns CDR1 SQVTM and CDR2 ANQGSEA. The CDR3 DNA sequence: TGCAGCGTTGATAGAGGGACAACTGCTGAAGCTTTCTTT. Protein: CSVDRGTTAEAFF. The full variable domain, its missing parts supplied by reference TRBV29-1 and TRBJ1-1, is SAVISQKPSRDICQRGTSLTIQCQVDSQVTMMFWYRQQPGQSLTLIATANQGSEATYESGFVIDKFPISRPNLTFSTLTVSNMSPEDSSIYLCSVDRGTTAEAFFGQGTRLTVV.

This clonotype was counted many times. This chain uses TRBV12-3 or TRBV12-4 with TRBJ2-1; 16 nucleotides match TRBD2. The CDR3 loop spans 13 amino acids. V dropped 6 bases and J dropped 15; count of bases not matched to a gene: 5. CDR3 loop: CASSQGLAGGSFF. CDR3 DNA sequence: TGTGCCAGCAGCCAGGGACTAGCGGGGGGGTCGTTCTTC.

The rearrangement joins TRBV7-2 to TRBJ2-1, with a weak D call TRBD1 (5 bases). The germline V gene has CDR1 SGHTA and CDR2 FQGNSA. This CDR3 spans 17 amino acids. Between the trimmed V and J ends, which lost 3 bases and 0 bases, there was a span of 15 bases. As DNA, the CDR3 is TGTGCCAGCAGCTTTGGCGGTAGGGGAAGCTCCTACAATGAGCAGTTCTTC. This encodes CASSFGGRGSSYNEQFF.

This clonotype occurred a few times. The chain recombines TRBV11-2 with TRBJ2-3, with D perhaps TRBD2 (6 bases). The germline V and J ends were trimmed by 4 bases and 1 base, with 18 bases remaining between them. Germline values: CDR1 SGHAT, CDR2 FQNNGV. The CDR3 consists of 17 residues. The CDR3 nucleotides read TGTGCCAGCAGCTCCCGGTTGGGGGGAGTTGGCACAGATACGCAGTATTTT. It translates to CASSSRLGGVGTDTQYF.

The V call is TRBV28, the J call TRBJ2-3, with D unclear. Germline values: CDR1 MDHEN, CDR2 SYDVKM. The CDR3 has 16 amino acids. V gave up 3 bases and J gave up 1 base, with 14 bases separating them. The CDR3 DNA reads as TGTGCCAGCAGTTTGAACACCCCGTCTGGCACAGATACGCAGTATTTT. This gives the protein CASSLNTPSGTDTQYF.

The J gene is TRBJ2-7, the V gene TRBV20-1, with D possibly matching TRBD1 (6 bases). CDR1 and CDR2 from the germline V gene are DFQATT and SNEGSKA (reference sequence). The CDR3 is 14 residues long. The germline V and J ends were trimmed by 0 bases and 4 bases, with 13 bases remaining between them. This CDR3 reads CSARDPKRGYEQYF. CDR3 DNA: TGCAGTGCTAGAGATCCTAAAAGGGGGTACGAGCAGTACTTC.

This clonotype has only a few counts. This chain uses TRBV29-1 with TRBJ2-4; D not resolved. The V end was cut by 7 bases, the J end by 4 bases, with 11 bases between. The CDR3 has 12 residues. The germline V gene has CDR1 SQVTM and CDR2 ANQGSEA. In DNA, the CDR3 is TGCAGCGGTCGGACGGATAAAAACATTCAGTACTTC. It translates to CSGRTDKNIQYF. The entire variable domain, with the rest obtained from reference TRBV29-1 and TRBJ2-4, is as follows: SAVISQKPSRDICQRGTSLTIQCQVDSQVTMMFWYRQQPGQSLTLIATANQGSEATYESGFVIDKFPISRPNLTFSTLTVSNMSPEDSSIYLCSGRTDKNIQYFGAGTRLSVL.

The genes are TRBV15 and TRBJ2-5, with D possibly being TRBD1 (6 bases). The CDR3 sequence is 13 residues long. The germline CDR1 and CDR2 sequences are LNHNV and YYDKDF (reference sequence). V was pared by 3 bases and J by 1 base, with 6 bases between. The CDR3 loop is CATSRDSQETQYF. The CDR3 DNA follows: TGTGCCACCAGCAGGGACAGCCAAGAGACCCAGTACTTC.

J is TRBJ1-2 and V is TRBV4-3; 11 bases agree with TRBD1. The trim removed 0 bases at V and 4 bases at J, leaving 13 bases unmatched. This CDR3 is 19 amino acids long. Germline CDR1 is LGHNA and CDR2 is YSLEER. CDR3 in amino acids: CASSQELGTGGLSIYGYTF. Written as DNA, the CDR3 is TGCGCCAGCAGCCAAGAACTTGGGACAGGGGGACTCTCCATCTATGGCTACACCTTC.

The chain recombines TRBV9 with TRBJ1-1; 7 bases are a match to TRBD1. The CDR3 runs 13 residues. Losses at the gene ends were 3 bases for V and 11 bases for J; bases not matched to a gene: 10. The germline gives CDR1 SGDLS, CDR2 YYNGEE. CDR3 loop: CASSAEGGGGAFF. CDR3 DNA: TGTGCCAGCAGCGCAGAAGGGGGCGGCGGGGCTTTCTTT.

The chain combines TRBV20-1 with TRBJ2-7; D is ambiguous. This CDR3 spans 14 amino acids. The V end was cut by 7 bases, the J end by 0 bases, with 16 bases between. Germline-derived CDR1 and CDR2 are DFQATT and SNEGSKA (reference sequence). CDR3 in DNA: TGCAGTGTGGGTCAAAGGTTTAGCTCCTACGAGCAGTACTTC. Encoded protein: CSVGQRFSSYEQYF.

This clonotype was observed a handful of times. The chain couples TRBV6-5 to TRBJ2-7; D unresolved. The germline V and J ends were trimmed by 2 bases and 3 bases, with 11 bases remaining between them. The germline gives CDR1 MNHEY, CDR2 SVGAGI. The CDR3 loop spans 14 amino acids. CDR3 protein: CASSYGQPDYEQYF. The CDR3 DNA is TGTGCCAGCAGTTACGGCCAGCCAGACTACGAGCAGTACTTC.

This clonotype was counted between two and nine times. The rearrangement joins TRBV28 to TRBJ2-5; 11 positions agree with TRBD2. The CDR3 runs 15 residues. Unmatched junction bases numbered 7, after V lost 5 bases and J lost 5 bases. In germline, CDR1 is MDHEN, CDR2 SYDVKM. The CDR3: CASSPLAGGGETQYF. The CDR3 region has the DNA TGTGCCAGCAGTCCCCTAGCGGGGGGCGGGGAGACCCAGTACTTC. The variable domain in full, completed from reference TRBV28 and TRBJ2-5, reads DVKVTQSSRYLVKRTGEKVFLECVQDMDHENMFWYRQDPGLGLRLIYFSYDVKMKEKGDIPEGYSVSREKKERFSLILESASTNQTSMYLCASSPLAGGGETQYFGPGTRLLVL.

V is TRBV18 and J is TRBJ2-5; weak D call: TRBD2 (5 bases). Trimming pared 1 base from V and 11 bases from J, leaving 26 bases between. The germline CDR1 and CDR2 sequences are KGHSH and LQKENI. The CDR3 has 17 residues. The CDR3 nucleotides read TGTGCCAGCTCACCACTCCCGGACTTGCCCGGGTCTAGGGAGCAGTACTTC. This codes for CASSPLPDLPGSREQYF. The variable domain in full, completed from reference TRBV18 and TRBJ2-5, reads NAGVMQNPRHLVRRRGQEARLRCSPMKGHSHVYWYRQLPEEGLKFMVYLQKENIIDESGMPKERFSAEFPKEGPSILRIQQVVRGDSAAYFCASSPLPDLPGSREQYFGPGTRLLVL.

The chain couples TRBV6-5 to TRBJ1-1; the D gene is possibly TRBD1 (6 bases). Trimming took 4 bases from V and 10 from J, leaving 16 bases between them. Germline CDR1 MNHEY, CDR2 SVGAGI. The CDR3 runs 13 residues. CDR3 nucleotides: TGTGCCAGCAGTTGCGAGGGGGGGCGCGTAGCTTTCTTT. As protein: CASSCEGGRVAFF.

This chain uses TRBV2 with TRBJ2-7; 7 nucleotides match TRBD2. The J call is uncertain, as TRBJ2-5 better fits the DNA end. This CDR3 region has 15 residues. Germline CDR1 SNHLY, CDR2 FYNNEI. Here the CDR3 reads CASSDWGGSAETQYF. For the CDR3, the DNA is TGTGCCAGCAGTGATTGGGGCGGGAGTGCTGAGACCCAGTACTTC.

The chain carries TRBV5-1 and TRBJ1-4; tentatively, D is TRBD1 (5 bases). CDR3 length equals 14 residues. The germline gives CDR1 SGHRS, CDR2 YFSETQ. V was cut by 4 bases and J by 1 base, with 8 bases left in between. CDR3 in DNA: TGCGCCAGCAGCGAGGGACGAACTAATGAAAAACTGTTTTTT. Protein: CASSEGRTNEKLFF. Combining the CDR3 with reference TRBV5-1 and TRBJ1-4 gives the whole variable domain KAGVTQTPRYLIKTRGQQVTLSCSPISGHRSVSWYQQTPGQGLQFLFEYFSETQRNKGNFPGRFSGRQFSNSRSEMNVSTLELGDSALYLCASSEGRTNEKLFFGSGTQLSVL.

The chain joins TRBV7-9 to TRBJ2-6; 12 bases map to TRBD2. The V and J ends lost 3 bases and 2 bases, in that order; junction bases with no gene match: 2. Germline values: CDR1 SEHNR, CDR2 FQNEAQ (reference sequence). The CDR3 length is 17 residues. The CDR3 sequence is CASSFSSGRAGANVLTF. For the CDR3, the DNA is TGTGCCAGCAGCTTTTCTAGCGGGAGGGCTGGGGCCAACGTCCTGACTTTC.

The J gene is TRBJ2-6, the V gene TRBV7-2; D might be TRBD2 (7 bases). The length of the CDR3 is 15 residues. Trimming took off 5 bases at V and 2 bases at J, with 10 bases between the two ends. CDR1 is SGHTA, CDR2 FQGNSA, per germline. The CDR3 here is CASSPGGPGANVLTF. The CDR3 DNA reads as TGTGCCAGCAGCCCCGGGGGGCCTGGGGCCAACGTCCTGACTTTC.

The V gene is TRBV20-1, the J gene TRBJ1-2, with D perhaps TRBD1 (6 bases). The CDR3 covers 11 residues. Trimming removed 7 bases from V and 10 bases from J, with 16 bases in between. The germline V gene encodes CDR1 DFQATT and CDR2 SNEGSKA (reference sequence). CDR3 sequence (DNA): TGCAGTGGACAAACAGGGTCTGTCTACACCTTC. It codes for CSGQTGSVYTF.

CDR3 sequence: CAWSVQLGGTQYF. The DNA for the CDR3 is TGTGCCTGGAGTGTACAGCTTGGGGGTACGCAGTATTTT. V gene TRBV30 combines with J gene TRBJ2-3; TRBD1 or TRBD2 may be the D gene (5 bases each). The germline V and J ends were trimmed by 0 bases and 8 bases, with 12 bases remaining between them. CDR1 is GTSNPN, CDR2 SVGIG, per germline (reference sequence). The CDR3 runs 13 residues.

The V call is TRBV20-1, the J call TRBJ2-7; the D gene is possibly TRBD1 (6 bases). The J call may be wrong; the DNA end is better matched by TRBJ2-5. CDR1 DFQATT and CDR2 SNEGSKA come from the germline V gene (reference sequence). This CDR3 has 13 residues. CDR3 in DNA: TGCAGTGCTTCAAGGGACACCCAAGAGACCCAGTACTTC. Its translation is CSASRDTQETQYF.

The chain joins TRBV4-2 to TRBJ2-5, with D perhaps given as TRBD1 or TRBD2 (7 bases each). The DNA end lines up better with TRBJ2-7; the J call may be wrong. Germline V lookup: CDR1 LGHNA, CDR2 YNFKEQ. CDR3 size: 16 residues. This CDR3 is CASGLSAGGGIYEQYF. The CDR3 DNA is TGTGCCAGCGGGCTCTCCGCAGGGGGGGGAATCTACGAGCAGTACTTC.

This sequence joins TRBV12-3 or TRBV12-4 and TRBJ1-2; 9 nucleotides agree with TRBD1. J was trimmed by 5 bases and V by 5 bases; bases with no gene match: 18. This CDR3 comprises 18 residues. In DNA form, the CDR3 reads TGTGCCAGCAGTCCCCCCGGGACAGGGTTGGGATTCGGGTATGGCTACACCTTC. Translating gives CASSPPGTGLGFGYGYTF.